This T cell receptor (beta chain) was retrieved from a study of blood T cells in healthy people across ages. Regarding the study as a whole: Possibly, changes in expanded clonotypes were confounded because donor CMV status was unknown.

V was clipped by 5 bases and J by 5 bases, with 12 bases between them. The length of the CDR3 is 13 residues. This clonotype was detected a few times. Its antigen is still unknown. For every donor, a draw yielded around 10 milliliters of peripheral blood. The use of a sample-barcoded 5' primer and a J-beta primer mix characterized a second PCR of roughly 6 to 11 cycles. A single record per CDR3 protein comes from TCRdb applying MiXCR to the 5' RACE reads. Among about 510,000 distinct CDR3 sequences, about 29% were seen once, and the ten largest hold approximately 3.3%. These data also featured in a second study, about T cells of mothers and their children.

The sequence was obtained from a boy aged 2 to 10 in good health. This chain uses TRBV12-3 or TRBV12-4 with TRBJ1-2; no clear D gene. Source material: blood. The CDR3 loop is CASSVTLLYGYTF. The DNA of the CDR3 is TGTGCCAGCAGTGTTACCCTTTTGTATGGCTACACCTTC.